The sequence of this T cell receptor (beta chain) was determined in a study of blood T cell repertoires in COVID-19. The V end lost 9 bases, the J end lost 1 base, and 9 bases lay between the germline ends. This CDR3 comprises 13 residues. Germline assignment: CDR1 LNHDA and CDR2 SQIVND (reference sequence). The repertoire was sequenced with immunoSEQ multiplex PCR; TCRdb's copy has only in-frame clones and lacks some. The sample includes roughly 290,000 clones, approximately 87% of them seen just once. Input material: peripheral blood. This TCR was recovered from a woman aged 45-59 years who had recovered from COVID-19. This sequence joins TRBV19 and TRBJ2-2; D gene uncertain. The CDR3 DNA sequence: TGTGCCAGCAGTCGACAGAACACCGGGGAGCTGTTTTTT. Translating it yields CASSRQNTGELFF.